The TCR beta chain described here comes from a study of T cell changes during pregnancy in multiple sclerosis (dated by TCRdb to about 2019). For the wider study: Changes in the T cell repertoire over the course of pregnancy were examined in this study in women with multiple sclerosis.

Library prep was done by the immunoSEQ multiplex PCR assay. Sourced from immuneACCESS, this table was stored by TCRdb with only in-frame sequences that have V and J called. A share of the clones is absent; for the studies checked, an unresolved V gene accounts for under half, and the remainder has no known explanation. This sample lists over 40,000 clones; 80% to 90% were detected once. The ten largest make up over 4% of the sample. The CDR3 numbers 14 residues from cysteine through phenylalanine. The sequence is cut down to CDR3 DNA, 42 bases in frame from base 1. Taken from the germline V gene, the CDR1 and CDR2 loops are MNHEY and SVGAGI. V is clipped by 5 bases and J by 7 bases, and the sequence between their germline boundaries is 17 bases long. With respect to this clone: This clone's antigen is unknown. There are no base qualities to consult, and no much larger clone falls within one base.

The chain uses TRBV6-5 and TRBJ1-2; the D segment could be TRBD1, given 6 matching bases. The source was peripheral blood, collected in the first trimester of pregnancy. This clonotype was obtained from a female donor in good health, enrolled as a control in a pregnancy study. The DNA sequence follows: TGTGCCAGCAGTCAAACTCAGGGGTCCTCTGGCTACACCTTC. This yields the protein CASSQTQGSSGYTF.